These 18 T cell receptor beta chains came from one sample sequenced in a study of T cells after yellow fever vaccination. TCRdb ran MiXCR on the 5' RACE reads and lists one entry per CDR3 protein. The sample yields about 300,000 distinct CDR3 sequences, approximately 4.2% seen once. The input for sequencing was PBMCs, taken 5 days after the yellow fever booster vaccination. These receptors were taken from a man in his late teens or twenties who received the YFV17D yellow fever vaccine.

A few counts support this clonotype. The rearrangement joins TRBV5-4 to TRBJ2-3, with 10 positions matching TRBD1. The germline CDR1 and CDR2 sequences are SGHNT and YYREEE (reference sequence). J was trimmed by 7 bases and V by 4 bases; bases with no gene match: 9. The CDR3 sequence is 15 residues long. The CDR3 DNA follows: TGTGCCAGCAGCCCGGGAGGACAGGGGGTAAATACGCAGTATTTT. It codes for CASSPGGQGVNTQYF.

This clonotype was detected a few times. This rearrangement joins TRBV4-2 to TRBJ2-3; D ambiguous. CDR3 size: 17 residues. In germline, CDR1 is LGHNA, CDR2 YNFKEQ. Trimming removed 5 bases from V and 2 bases from J, with 20 bases in between. The CDR3 region has the DNA TGTGCCAGCAGCTCCCCCGGTGGGCTGTACCTCACAGATACGCAGTATTTT. Protein sequence: CASSSPGGLYLTDTQYF.

V usage is TRBV30 and J usage is TRBJ1-3, with unresolved D. The V end was cut by 0 bases, the J end by 4 bases, with 10 bases between. The CDR3 runs to 14 residues. In germline, CDR1 is GTSNPN, CDR2 SVGIG (reference sequence). In nucleotides, the CDR3 is TGTGCCTGGAGTGTTCCTTCGAGGGGAAACACCATATATTTT. This translates into CAWSVPSRGNTIYF. Using reference TRBV30 and TRBJ1-3 for the parts outside the CDR3, the full variable domain is SQTIHQWPATLVQPVGSPLSLECTVEGTSNPNLYWYRQAAGRGLQLLFYSVGIGQISSEVPQNLSASRPQDRQFILSSKKLLLSDSGFYLCAWSVPSRGNTIYFGEGSWLTVV.

V and J are TRBV10-3 and TRBJ2-2; tentative D call: TRBD1 (5 bases). Germline CDR1 ENHRY, CDR2 SYGVKD. V was clipped by 4 bases and J by 4 bases, with 13 bases between them. The CDR3 contains 15 residues. The CDR3 nucleotides read TGTGCCATCAGTGCTGGCAGGGATGGCACCGGGGAGCTGTTTTTT. Protein product: CAISAGRDGTGELFF.

This chain joins TRBV5-4 and TRBJ1-2; D possibly corresponds to TRBD1 (6 bases). V was trimmed by 6 bases and J by 3 bases, leaving 21 bases between them. The length of the CDR3 is 16 residues. Germline V gene data show CDR1 as SGHNT and CDR2 as YYREEE (reference sequence). The CDR3 spells CASTPHPRDKDYGYTF. CDR3 DNA sequence: TGTGCCAGCACCCCACACCCCCGGGACAAGGACTATGGCTACACCTTC.

This clonotype was counted many times. This sequence joins TRBV4-3 and TRBJ2-6; D is perhaps TRBD1 (6 bases). This CDR3 region has 18 residues. The germline V and J ends were trimmed by 2 bases and 1 base, with 15 bases remaining between them. CDR1 is LGHNA and CDR2 is YSLEER in the germline V gene. This chain's CDR3 is CASSQSDRGTSGANVLTF. In DNA form, the CDR3 reads TGCGCCAGCAGCCAATCGGATAGAGGGACATCTGGGGCCAACGTCCTGACTTTC.

V usage is TRBV7-2 and J usage is TRBJ2-2, with D tentatively TRBD2 (5 bases). The CDR3 sequence is 14 residues long. V gave up 1 base and J gave up 5 bases, with 8 bases separating them. Germline CDR1 SGHTA, CDR2 FQGNSA. The CDR3: CASSLGWETGELFF. CDR3 nucleotide sequence: TGTGCCAGCAGCTTAGGCTGGGAGACCGGGGAGCTGTTTTTT.

The chain carries TRBV6-5 and TRBJ2-1, with 7 bases matching TRBD1. This CDR3 spans 14 amino acids. J was trimmed by 0 bases and V by 5 bases; bases with no gene match: 1. Germline loops: CDR1 MNHEY, CDR2 SVGAGI. CDR3 residues: CASSTGDSYNEQFF. CDR3 nucleotides: TGTGCCAGCAGTACAGGGGACTCCTACAATGAGCAGTTCTTC.

In its sample, this clonotype was seen a few times. V and J are TRBV27 and TRBJ1-1; D possibly corresponds to TRBD1 (5 bases). This CDR3 spans 14 amino acids. V shed 3 bases and J shed 4 bases, with 12 bases lying between them. Germline loops: CDR1 MNHEY, CDR2 SMNVEV (reference sequence). This CDR3 reads CASSFEGRGTEAFF. The CDR3 DNA reads as TGTGCCAGCAGTTTCGAGGGGCGCGGCACTGAAGCTTTCTTT.

This clonotype was detected a few times. The chain employs TRBV12-3 or TRBV12-4 and TRBJ2-7, with 7 nucleotides matching TRBD1. This CDR3 is built from 13 residues. V was clipped by 6 bases and J by 2 bases; unmatched bases: 4. The DNA for the CDR3 is TGTGCCAGCAGGCTCGGGACAGCCTACGAGCAGTACTTC. It specifies CASRLGTAYEQYF.

This clonotype has more than one count but fewer than ten. The V call is TRBV5-1, the J call TRBJ2-1; 9 bases are shared with TRBD2. The CDR3 length is 16 residues. CDR1 is SGHRS and CDR2 is YFSETQ in the germline V gene. V shed 4 bases and J 12 bases; nucleotides not matched to a gene: 17. The CDR3: CASSPPGAGGRRVQFF. CDR3 nucleotides: TGCGCCAGCAGCCCCCCGGGTGCGGGGGGGCGCCGGGTGCAGTTCTTC.

The chain carries TRBV27 and TRBJ2-7, with D perhaps TRBD1 (6 bases). CDR1 is MNHEY and CDR2 is SMNVEV in the germline V gene (reference sequence). The V and J ends lost 3 bases and 3 bases respectively, with 12 bases between them. The CDR3 is made up of 14 amino acids. The CDR3 loop reads CASSFNGQNYEQYF. The CDR3 bases are TGTGCCAGCAGTTTCAACGGACAGAACTACGAGCAGTACTTC.

This clonotype was seen ten or more times. This CDR3 is CASSQPLDWNTGELFF. For the CDR3, the DNA is TGCGCCAGCAGCCAACCCCTGGACTGGAACACCGGGGAGCTGTTTTTT. The chain carries TRBV4-3 and TRBJ2-2; maybe TRBD2 (5 bases). Germline V gene sequence: CDR1 LGHNA, CDR2 YSLEER. This CDR3 spans 16 amino acids. V was clipped by 2 bases and J by 1 base, with 11 bases between them.

The table lists this clonotype with a few counts. The chain couples TRBV12-3 or TRBV12-4 to TRBJ1-1; 8 bases are a match to TRBD1. Trimming removed 4 bases from V and 2 bases from J; junction bases left unmatched: 9. The CDR3 length is 16 residues. The CDR3 coding sequence is TGTGCCAGCAGTTCCGTCCCGGGACAGGAAAACACTGAAGCTTTCTTT. Amino acid sequence: CASSSVPGQENTEAFF.

V is TRBV30 and J is TRBJ2-7, with D tentatively TRBD2 (6 bases). Germline V gives CDR1 GTSNPN, CDR2 SVGIG (reference sequence). V gave up 0 bases and J gave up 2 bases, with 11 bases separating them. The CDR3 consists of 14 residues. CDR3 DNA: TGTGCCTGGAGTGTAGGAGGGCCCCCCTACGAGCAGTACTTC. Encoded protein: CAWSVGGPPYEQYF.

This clonotype has at least ten counts. The chain joins TRBV20-1 to TRBJ2-1; TRBD1 matches 7 bases. V was clipped by 4 bases and J by 3 bases; unmatched bases: 3. CDR1 is DFQATT, CDR2 SNEGSKA, per germline (reference sequence). This CDR3 comprises 13 residues. DNA of the CDR3: TGCAGTGCTACTCGGACAGGCTACAATGAGCAGTTCTTC. Residues: CSATRTGYNEQFF.

This clonotype was recorded a few times. The genes are TRBV7-2 and TRBJ2-1, with 10 bases that match TRBD2. Germline V gene sequence: CDR1 SGHTA, CDR2 FQGNSA. The CDR3 is made up of 17 amino acids. After removal of 1 base from V and 8 bases from J, the junction contained 11 bases not matched to a gene. The CDR3 sequence: CASSLDILSGGAYEQFF. CDR3 coding DNA: TGTGCCAGCAGCTTAGACATTCTCAGCGGGGGGGCCTATGAGCAGTTCTTC. The full variable domain, rest sourced from reference TRBV7-2 and TRBJ2-1, is GAGVSQSPSNKVTEKGKDVELRCDPISGHTALYWYRQSLGQGLEFLIYFQGNSAPDKSGLPSDRFSAERTGGSVSTLTIQRTQQEDSAVYLCASSLDILSGGAYEQFFGPGTRLTVL.

This clonotype was seen repeatedly, ten times or more. The V gene is TRBV7-9, the J gene TRBJ2-1; the match to TRBD2 covers 12 bases. V dropped 5 bases and J dropped 8; count of bases not matched to a gene: 10. This CDR3 region has 16 residues. Germline lookup yields CDR1 SEHNR and CDR2 FQNEAQ (reference sequence). The CDR3 sequence: CASSGLTSGGPYEQFF. The CDR3 DNA follows: TGTGCCAGCAGCGGGCTGACTAGCGGGGGCCCTTATGAGCAGTTCTTC.